Described below is a single T cell receptor (beta chain) sequence and its context. Under the authors' procedure: Estimates of nucleated cell counts were drawn from the amplification of reference gene primers. TCRdb's table, derived via immunoSEQ multiplex PCR, lists solely in-frame clones and lacks some. V, J and clone size are those of that table, while D and trimming were read from the DNA. The sample has 95,000 to 120,000 clones, approximately 89% seen once; the top ten hold roughly 5%. The source of the sample is a study of blood T cell repertoires in COVID-19. Study-wide background: Samples came from the United States, Italy and Spain, spanning acute and convalescent COVID-19. From T cells, B-cell-depleted T cells, or PBMCs came the material, which was cDNA or gDNA.

CDR3 length: 17 residues. Unmatched junction bases numbered 13, after V lost 7 bases and J lost 2 bases. Germline V gene data show CDR1 as SGHTS and CDR2 as YDEGEE. Seattle cases were enrolled at active infection and followed longitudinally. The chain employs TRBV5-8 and TRBJ1-3; the match to TRBD1 covers 9 bases. The TCR was taken from a woman aged 60-70 years with COVID-19, enrolled during active disease. The sample was peripheral blood. The CDR3 protein is CASWPPAYRGPGNTIYF. CDR3 DNA: TGTGCCAGCTGGCCCCCCGCATACAGGGGGCCTGGAAACACCATATATTTT. Full variable domain (rest looked up from reference TRBV5-8 and TRBJ1-3): EAGVTQSPTHLIKTRGQQATLRCSPISGHTSVYWYQQALGLGLQFLLWYDEGEERNRGNFPPRFSGRQFPNYSSELNVNALELEDSALYLCASWPPAYRGPGNTIYFGEGSWLTVV.